One T cell receptor (beta chain) is described in this entry. The antigen is unknown. The data stem from a study of shared clonotypes between healthy human individuals. Study-wide context: Each donor's CD4 naive and CD4 memory cells filled three plates apiece, CD8 naive two, and CD8 memory one. The study, taken as a whole, reports: Only blood underwent sampling, and tissue repertoires likely differ.

Produced via immunoSEQ multiplex PCR; TCRdb's table is partial and in-frame only. The data hold about 2.3 million clones, with around 90% observed a single time. The junction had 7 bases not matched to a gene; V was cut back by 2 bases and J by 4 bases. CDR1 and CDR2 (germline): SGDLS, YYNGEE. The CDR3 runs 17 residues. This receptor was identified in a man aged 18 to 30 in good health. Some clones in this sample may be carry-over from other donors' samples. The V and J genes are TRBV9 and TRBJ2-2; 11 nucleotides line up with TRBD2. Sequencing input: naive CD4+ T cells from PBMCs. The subset was: CD45RA+ positively selected. CDR3 loop: CASSVRNLAGGTGELFF. The CDR3 DNA follows: TGTGCCAGCAGCGTCAGGAACCTAGCGGGAGGCACCGGGGAGCTGTTTTTT.